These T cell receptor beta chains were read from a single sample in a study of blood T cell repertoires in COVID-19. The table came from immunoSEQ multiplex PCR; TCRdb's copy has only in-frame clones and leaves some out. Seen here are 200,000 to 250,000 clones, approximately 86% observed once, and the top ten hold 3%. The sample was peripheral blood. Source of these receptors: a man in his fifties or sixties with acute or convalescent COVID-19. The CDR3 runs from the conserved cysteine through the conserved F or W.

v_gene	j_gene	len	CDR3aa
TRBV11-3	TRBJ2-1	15	CASSLWASGVDEQFF
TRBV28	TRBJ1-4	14	CASSLGGANEKLFF
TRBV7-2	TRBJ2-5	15	CASSSTGGGKETQYF
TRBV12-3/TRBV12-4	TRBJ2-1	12	CASRKQGKKQFF
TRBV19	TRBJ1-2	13	CASKGEGIGGYTF
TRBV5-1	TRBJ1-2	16	CASSLAGGSAGYGYTF
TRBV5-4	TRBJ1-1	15	CASKSGGAMNTEAFF
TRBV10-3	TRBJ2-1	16	CAISAGPSGGSGEQFF
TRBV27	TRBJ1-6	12	CASSLRDSPLHF
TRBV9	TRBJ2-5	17	CASSVISSGGREETQYF
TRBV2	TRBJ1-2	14	CASSPGTVGHGYTF
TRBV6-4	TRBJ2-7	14	CASSTSTGVGEQYF
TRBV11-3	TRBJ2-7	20	CASSLGGWDRGRLATYEQYF
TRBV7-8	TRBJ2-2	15	CASSSGQGYTGELFF
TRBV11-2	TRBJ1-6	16	CASSLGGGGLSSPLHF
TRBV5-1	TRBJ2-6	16	CASSLTFSDRGGILTF
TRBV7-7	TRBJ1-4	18	CASRLEDVPGQGNEKLFF
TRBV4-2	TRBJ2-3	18	CASSQEPPGTGNTDTQYF
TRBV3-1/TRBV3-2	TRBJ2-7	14	CASSPQGLPYEQYF
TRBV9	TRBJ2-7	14	CASSRGDRTYEQYF
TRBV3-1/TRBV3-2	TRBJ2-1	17	CASSQRGLAGGRNEQFF
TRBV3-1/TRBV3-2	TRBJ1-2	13	CASSQTGGFGYTF
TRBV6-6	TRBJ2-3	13	CASSERTTDTQYF
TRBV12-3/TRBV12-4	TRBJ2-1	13	CATPGLVSNGQFF
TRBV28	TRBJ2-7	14	CASSSPGPTYEQYF
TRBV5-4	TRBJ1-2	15	CASSVPGQGNYGYTF
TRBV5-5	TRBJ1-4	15	CASSAPLDRDEKLFF
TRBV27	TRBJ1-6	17	CASSRTGRGSYNSPLHF
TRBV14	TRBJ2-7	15	CASSQKVRGAEEQYF
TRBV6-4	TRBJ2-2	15	CASSSRVTNTGELFF
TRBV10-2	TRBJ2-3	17	CASSDLTLAGGVGGQYF
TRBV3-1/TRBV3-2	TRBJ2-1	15	CASSQVAGTYNEQFF
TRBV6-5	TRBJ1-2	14	CASSYSGGRPGYTF
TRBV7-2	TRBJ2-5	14	CASSLWEMAETQYF
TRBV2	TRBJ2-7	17	CASSLGRPPGYLYEQYF
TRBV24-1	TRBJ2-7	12	CATSAGSYEQYF
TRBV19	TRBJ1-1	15	CASSMWGTGWTEAFF
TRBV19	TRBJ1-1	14	CASTDDIGSTEAFF
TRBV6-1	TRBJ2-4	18	CASSEARQEGLSKNIQYF
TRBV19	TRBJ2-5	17	CASSIFGTSAPQETQYF
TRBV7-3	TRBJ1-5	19	CASSPLPPDRPVRNQPQHF
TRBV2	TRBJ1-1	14	CASRGTARGTEAFF
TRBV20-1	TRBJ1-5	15	CSASSLGGFGQPQHF
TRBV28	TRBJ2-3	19	CASSPTAGAGGGAIDTQYF
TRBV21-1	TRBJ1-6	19	CASSKVGQRSSSYNSPLHF
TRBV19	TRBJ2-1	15	CASSNARVRGNEQFF
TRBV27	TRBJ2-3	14	CASSLSAGTDTQYF
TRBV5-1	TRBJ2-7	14	CASSSRQAAYEQYF
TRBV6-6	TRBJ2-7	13	CASSYGTNYEQYF